This T cell receptor beta chain came from a study of T cell changes during pregnancy in multiple sclerosis. TCRdb's copy holds only in-frame clones and misses some; the assay was immunoSEQ multiplex PCR. The repertoire holds 40,000 to 45,000 clones, with 80% to 95% as singletons. The CDR3 loop spans 14 amino acids. Germline-derived CDR1 and CDR2 are MDHEN and SYDVKM. Trimming left V 6 bases short and J 4 bases short, with 15 bases between. V gene TRBV28 combines with J gene TRBJ1-1, with D tentatively TRBD1 (5 bases). This TCR came from a female donor with multiple sclerosis, enrolled in a pregnancy study. Sequencing used CD4+ T cells from peripheral blood mononuclear cells, obtained before pregnancy. The CDR3 reads CASRTSGGFTEAFF. For the CDR3, the DNA is TGTGCCAGCAGGACGTCGGGGGGTTTCACTGAAGCTTTCTTT.